These 27 T cell receptor beta chains were all obtained from the same sample, sequenced in a study of blood T cell repertoires in COVID-19. Assay: immunoSEQ multiplex PCR; the TCRdb copy retains only in-frame clones and omits some. Found here are some 190,000 clones, roughly 83% of them singletons; the top ten hold 5.6%. Sequenced input: PBMCs or T cells enriched from blood (not recorded which). The receptors shown here come from a man aged 35-49 years with acute COVID-19.

The rearrangement links TRBV24-1 to TRBJ2-7, with 10 bases fitting TRBD2. V lost 7 bases to trimming and J lost 5 bases; unmatched junction nucleotides: 4. Germline V CDR1 and CDR2: KGHDR, SFDVKD. This CDR3 is 13 amino acids long. The CDR3 coding sequence is TGTGCCACCAGCGGACTAGCGGCCCACGAGCAGTACTTC. This sequence encodes CATSGLAAHEQYF.

The chain couples TRBV7-9 to TRBJ2-7; TRBD1 matches 10 bases. The CDR3 has 17 amino acids. Germline CDR1 SEHNR, CDR2 FQNEAQ (reference sequence). V was pared by 1 base and J by 5 bases, with 11 bases of the junction left unmatched. The DNA for the CDR3 is TGTGCCAGCAGCTTAGAATCCCGGGACAGGGGATTTCACGAGCAGTACTTC. As protein: CASSLESRDRGFHEQYF. Full variable domain (outside the CDR3, taken from reference TRBV7-9 and TRBJ2-7): DTGVSQNPRHKITKRGQNVTFRCDPISEHNRLYWYRQTLGQGPEFLTYFQNEAQLEKSRLLSDRFSAERPKGSFSTLEIQRTEQGDSAMYLCASSLESRDRGFHEQYFGPGTRLTVT.

This chain uses TRBV7-3 with TRBJ2-1; 9 positions agree with TRBD2. This CDR3 contains 14 residues. In germline, CDR1 is SGHTA, CDR2 FQGTGA. Unmatched junction bases numbered 5, after V lost 2 bases and J lost 9 bases. In DNA, the CDR3 is TGTGCCAGCAGCTTAGATCCTAGCGGGATTGAGCAGTTCTTC. Protein: CASSLDPSGIEQFF.

The chain couples TRBV25-1 to TRBJ2-5; TRBD2 matches 10 bases. Germline V gene sequence: CDR1 MGHDK, CDR2 SYGVNS. Trimming removed 1 base from V and 5 bases from J; junction bases left unmatched: 10. This CDR3 is built from 17 residues. The DNA of the CDR3 is TGTGCCAGCAGTGAATGGGCTAGCGGGAGTTTCTCGGAGACCCAGTACTTC. As protein: CASSEWASGSFSETQYF.

The chain recombines TRBV25-1 with TRBJ2-6; no clear D. V was cut by 4 bases and J by 1 base, with 8 bases left in between. Germline V gives CDR1 MGHDK, CDR2 SYGVNS. There are 15 residues in the CDR3. The CDR3 sequence: CASSAYDSGANVLTF. DNA of the CDR3: TGTGCCAGCAGTGCCTATGATTCTGGGGCCAACGTCCTGACTTTC.

The V gene is TRBV20-1, the J gene TRBJ2-7; D is undetermined. The CDR3 runs 11 residues. The germline V and J ends were trimmed by 7 bases and 6 bases, with 13 bases remaining between them. CDR1 and CDR2 (germline): DFQATT, SNEGSKA (reference sequence). The CDR3 spells CSGPPASEQYF. The CDR3 DNA reads as TGCAGTGGCCCCCCCGCGAGCGAGCAGTACTTC.

The chain uses TRBV4-1 and TRBJ1-1; 8 bases line up with TRBD1. Germline V gene sequence: CDR1 MGHRA, CDR2 YSYEKL. The V and J ends lost 10 bases and 3 bases, in that order; junction bases with no gene match: 7. CDR3 length equals 13 residues. CDR3 bases: TGCGCCACCACAAGACAGGGGTACACTGAAGCTTTCTTT. Residues: CATTRQGYTEAFF.

This chain joins TRBV6-5 and TRBJ2-1; the D gene is possibly TRBD1 (6 bases). The CDR3 consists of 13 residues. Per the germline V gene, CDR1 is MNHEY and CDR2 is SVGAGI. V shed 11 bases and J shed 4 bases, with 15 bases lying between them. DNA for the CDR3: TGTGCCGGCCGGGACACGGGATACAATGAGCAGTTCTTC. Its translation: CAGRDTGYNEQFF.

The gene calls are TRBV7-9 and TRBJ1-1; TRBD1 might be the D (6 bases). V lost 3 bases, J lost 4 bases, and 15 bases lay in between. The germline V gene has CDR1 SEHNR and CDR2 FQNEAQ (reference sequence). CDR3 length: 15 residues. The chain's CDR3 is CASSLQGQGGTEAFF. CDR3 DNA sequence: TGTGCCAGCAGCTTGCAGGGGCAAGGGGGCACTGAAGCTTTCTTT.

About this clone: This CDR3 is also generated by other DNA sequences in the sample. This chain joins TRBV27 and TRBJ2-7; 9 bases fit TRBD1. This CDR3 is built from 15 residues. J was trimmed by 3 bases and V by 3 bases; bases with no gene match: 6. Germline V gene sequence: CDR1 MNHEY, CDR2 SMNVEV (reference sequence). The CDR3 here is CASSLTGTGFYEQYF. The CDR3 nucleotides are TGTGCCAGCAGTTTGACCGGGACAGGGTTCTACGAGCAGTACTTC.

This chain uses TRBV7-9 with TRBJ1-2, with 7 bases aligning to TRBD1. The V gene end was trimmed by 2 bases and the J gene end by 8 bases; junction bases not matched to a gene: 8. Germline V gene lookup returns CDR1 SEHNR and CDR2 FQNEAQ (reference sequence). The CDR3 is 14 amino acids. The chain's CDR3 is CASSLSVQGQGYTF. The CDR3, as DNA: TGTGCCAGCAGCTTATCCGTGCAGGGACAGGGCTACACCTTC.

The chain carries TRBV28 and TRBJ1-6; TRBD1 aligns across 8 bases. Losses at the gene ends were 3 bases for V and 7 bases for J; bases not matched to a gene: 8. The germline gives CDR1 MDHEN, CDR2 SYDVKM. This CDR3 has 16 amino acids. DNA of the CDR3: TGTGCCAGCAGTTTTTTGACAGGGGAGGGCAATTCACCCCTCCACTTT. Translating it yields CASSFLTGEGNSPLHF.

J is TRBJ2-7 and V is TRBV5-5, with 7 nucleotides matching TRBD2. Per germline, CDR1 SGHKS and CDR2 YYEKEE (reference sequence). J gave up 3 bases and V 1 base, and 4 bases lay outside the gene matches. The CDR3 runs to 14 residues. This CDR3 is CASSLFAGVYEQYF. CDR3 nucleotides: TGTGCCAGCAGCTTGTTTGCGGGAGTCTACGAGCAGTACTTC.

The chain joins TRBV10-3 to TRBJ2-2, with 7 bases fitting TRBD1. Germline CDR1 ENHRY, CDR2 SYGVKD. The CDR3 length is 15 residues. Germline trimming cut 7 bases from V and 7 bases from J; bases unmatched to any gene: 12. CDR3 region: CAITGQGELGGELFF. The DNA of the CDR3 is TGTGCCATCACCGGGCAGGGGGAGTTGGGCGGGGAGCTGTTTTTT.

The chain links TRBV28 to TRBJ1-1; D is possibly TRBD1 (6 bases). The CDR3 is 15 residues long. The germline V gene encodes CDR1 MDHEN and CDR2 SYDVKM. Trimming pared 7 bases from V and 6 bases from J, leaving 21 bases between. The CDR3 reads CASTLMFRGFAEAFF. CDR3 DNA: TGTGCCAGCACCCTCATGTTCAGGGGTTTCGCTGAAGCTTTCTTT. Complete variable domain (other parts from reference TRBV28 and TRBJ1-1): DVKVTQSSRYLVKRTGEKVFLECVQDMDHENMFWYRQDPGLGLRLIYFSYDVKMKEKGDIPEGYSVSREKKERFSLILESASTNQTSMYLCASTLMFRGFAEAFFGQGTRLTVV.

This chain uses TRBV15 with TRBJ1-5; the match to TRBD1 covers 8 bases. Germline V lookup: CDR1 LNHNV, CDR2 YYDKDF (reference sequence). The CDR3 is 15 residues long. The V gene end was trimmed by 5 bases and the J gene end by 5 bases; junction bases not matched to a gene: 8. The CDR3 DNA sequence: TGTGCCACCAGCCCTGGGCAGGGGGCGTATCAGCCCCAGCATTTT. Amino acids: CATSPGQGAYQPQHF. The full variable domain, with the rest looked up from reference TRBV15 and TRBJ1-5, is DAMVIQNPRYQVTQFGKPVTLSCSQTLNHNVMYWYQQKSSQAPKLLFHYYDKDFNNEADTPDNFQSRRPNTSFCFLDIRSPGLGDTAMYLCATSPGQGAYQPQHFGDGTRLSIL.

This clone was detected many times. This chain uses TRBV6-2 or TRBV6-3 with TRBJ1-5, with a weak D call TRBD1 (6 bases). The CDR3 has 17 amino acids. Trimming shortened V by 2 bases and J by 9 bases, and 23 bases separated the two germline ends. The V gene's germline CDR1 is MNHEY and CDR2 SVGEGT. In DNA form, the CDR3 reads TGTGCCAGCAGTTACGGTGAGGGCAGGGGTTTTAATGGGCCCCAGCATTTT. Translated: CASSYGEGRGFNGPQHF.

V is TRBV4-1 and J is TRBJ1-2; D remains ambiguous. This CDR3 has 15 amino acids. The V end was cut by 0 bases, the J end by 8 bases, with 16 bases between. Germline V CDR1 and CDR2: MGHRA, YSYEKL. CDR3 loop: CASSQESIPGLGYTF. As DNA, the CDR3 is TGCGCCAGCAGCCAAGAATCGATTCCGGGGTTGGGCTACACCTTC.

J is TRBJ1-5 and V is TRBV6-1; 7 positions match TRBD1. CDR3 size: 16 residues. The V gene end was trimmed by 1 base and the J gene end by 9 bases; junction bases not matched to a gene: 12. Per germline, CDR1 MNHNS and CDR2 SASEGT. CDR3 nucleotide sequence: TGTGCCAGCAGTGAAGAGGGGGACAGTGGTGGGTGGCCCCAGCATTTT. Translation gives CASSEEGDSGGWPQHF.

The chain joins TRBV6-1 to TRBJ1-1; tentative D call: TRBD1 (6 bases). In germline, CDR1 is MNHNS, CDR2 SASEGT. The CDR3 has 16 amino acids. V dropped 2 bases and J dropped 6 bases, with 19 bases sitting between them. The CDR3 region has the DNA TGTGCCAGCAGTGAATGGGCGGGGGCGAGGGCAGCTGAAGCTTTCTTT. Amino acids: CASSEWAGARAAEAFF.

The chain is built from TRBV28 and TRBJ1-3, with TRBD1 matching 10 bases. Unmatched junction bases numbered 8, after V lost 1 base and J lost 2 bases. This CDR3 region has 18 residues. CDR1 MDHEN and CDR2 SYDVKM come from the germline V gene. CDR3 bases: TGTGCCAGCAGTTTATTTGGACAGGGGGTAGTTACTGGAAACACCATATATTTT. Its translation is CASSLFGQGVVTGNTIYF.

The V and J genes are TRBV18 and TRBJ2-7; D is possibly TRBD2 (6 bases). Germline CDR1 reads KGHSH; CDR2 reads LQKENI. V was pared by 5 bases and J by 3 bases, with 14 bases between. This CDR3 contains 14 residues. The DNA for the CDR3 is TGTGCCAGCTCAATTCTCGGAGGGGACTACGAGCAGTACTTC. Translated: CASSILGGDYEQYF. Filled out from reference TRBV18 and TRBJ2-7, the complete variable domain reads NAGVMQNPRHLVRRRGQEARLRCSPMKGHSHVYWYRQLPEEGLKFMVYLQKENIIDESGMPKERFSAEFPKEGPSILRIQQVVRGDSAAYFCASSILGGDYEQYFGPGTRLTVT.

Only a few counts were recorded for this clone. The chain recombines TRBV6-1 with TRBJ1-5; maybe TRBD1 (6 bases). Trimming stripped 1 base from V and 4 bases from J, with 11 bases between. CDR1 and CDR2 (germline): MNHNS, SASEGT. The CDR3 sequence is 15 residues long. The CDR3, as DNA: TGTGCCAGCAGTGAAGTGGGGGCGCGGAATCAGCCCCAGCATTTT. It translates to CASSEVGARNQPQHF.

The CDR3 nucleotides read TGTGCCTGGGGGAACGGGACTCACCACTACGAGCAGTACTTC. Protein sequence: CAWGNGTHHYEQYF. J is TRBJ2-7 and V is TRBV30, with D possibly being TRBD2 (6 bases). Germline V lookup: CDR1 GTSNPN, CDR2 SVGIG (reference sequence). This CDR3 has 14 amino acids. V gave up 5 bases and J gave up 3 bases, with 17 bases separating them.

This chain connects TRBV2 to TRBJ1-5; 7 nucleotides line up with TRBD1. The CDR3 loop spans 14 amino acids. The ends lost 6 bases at V and 8 bases at J; junction bases unmatched: 10. Germline loops: CDR1 SNHLY, CDR2 FYNNEI. The CDR3 spells CASSLTGPWKPQHF. CDR3 in DNA: TGTGCCAGCAGCCTGACAGGGCCCTGGAAGCCCCAGCATTTT.

This rearrangement joins TRBV6-6 to TRBJ2-1, with D maybe TRBD2 (6 bases). V was clipped by 4 bases and J by 7 bases, with 17 bases between them. The CDR3 totals 15 residues. Germline-derived CDR1 and CDR2 are MNHNY and SVGAGI (reference sequence). CDR3 in amino acids: CASSSGTDPGNEQFF. Written as DNA, the CDR3 is TGTGCCAGCAGTTCCGGGACTGACCCTGGGAATGAGCAGTTCTTC.

The chain links TRBV15 to TRBJ1-1, with D perhaps TRBD1 (5 bases). V shed 3 bases and J shed 8 bases, with 10 bases lying between them. The CDR3 has 12 amino acids. The V gene's germline CDR1 is LNHNV and CDR2 YYDKDF (reference sequence). DNA of the CDR3: TGTGCCACCAGCAGTATAACAGGCGAAGCTTTCTTT. This encodes CATSSITGEAFF.